Sequencing of this T cell receptor beta chain was carried out in a study of immune evolution from preneoplasia to lung adenocarcinoma. Study context: HLA loss of heterozygosity: roughly 6.4% AIS, under 19% MIA, about 31% ADC, none AAH.

Study-level findings and limits: Top clone frequencies peaked in normal lung, apparently declining through invasive adenocarcinoma. Later-stage lesions seemingly showed higher T cell density and diversity than normal lung.

This CDR3 spans 17 amino acids. V was pared by 1 base and J by 2 bases, with 18 bases between. Regarding this clone: Its antigen is unknown.

Patient tissue came from resections in Japan or China, 2014–2017. Sequencing used immunoSEQ multiplex PCR; TCRdb keeps in-frame clones, though not all of them. The sample has some 15,000 clones; more than 65% are singletons. The material sequenced was FFPE minimally invasive lung adenocarcinoma tissue. The chain combines TRBV23-1 with TRBJ2-7, with D maybe TRBD2 (6 bases). TRBV23-1 carries the ORF label, with uncertain function. The clonotype originates from a person aged 55-85 years with lung adenocarcinoma. The CDR3 here is CASSQFRGRGQAYEQYF. The DNA of the CDR3 is TGCGCCAGCAGTCAATTTCGTGGGCGGGGTCAGGCCTACGAGCAGTACTTC.